The clone carrying this TCR beta chain was detected a few times. This entry comes from a study of beta chain features in type 1 diabetes. The authors reverse transcribed all of the isolated RNA, so sequencing captured expressed TCRB transcripts. The method was immunoSEQ multiplex PCR; TCRdb's version includes in-frame clones alone and lacks a portion of them. The data contain 860,000 or so clones, 17% of them singletons. The specimen was naive CD4+ T cells from blood. The source of this sequence is a woman aged 18-29 years in good health.

The CDR3 reads CASSLRLREQFF. CDR3 DNA sequence: TGTGCCAGCAGTCTTCGGCTACGCGAGCAGTTCTTC. This chain links TRBV28 with TRBJ2-1; D gene ambiguous. Germline CDR1 MDHEN, CDR2 SYDVKM. The CDR3 extends over 12 amino acids. V was clipped by 5 bases and J by 10 bases, with 12 bases between them.